This TCR beta chain was identified in a study of T-cell reconstitution after alpha-beta-depleted transplantation in children. Study-wide results and limits: Some patients showed high day-60 TCRbeta diversity, which derived from surviving recipient T cells and thymic progenitors. One year after transplant, T-cell counts and diversity came mostly from newly produced T cells. Several hundred expanded graft clones reportedly supplied alpha-beta T cells about two months after transplant.

Preparation of the TCRbeta library involved a method that used unique molecular identifiers. TCRdb reprocessed the PCR reads with MiXCR, giving one entry per CDR3 protein. The data show approximately 110,000 distinct CDR3 sequences, 10% seen once. With 5 bases removed from V and 5 bases from J, the gap between germline ends came to 18 bases. This CDR3 is 14 amino acids long. CDR1 GTSNPN and CDR2 SVGIG come from the germline V gene (reference sequence). Comments on this clonotype: Its antigen is currently unknown.

The sequence was collected from a boy between 2 and 15 years old with acute lymphoblastic leukemia, due to receive a stem cell transplant. The chain is built from TRBV30 and TRBJ1-2; D may be TRBD1 (6 bases). The sample in question was PBMCs, obtained before TCRalphabeta/CD19-depleted stem cell transplant. The CDR3 DNA reads TGTGCCTGGGCCGCTGGGGGGCCTATTTATGGCTACACCTTC. Protein sequence: CAWAAGGPIYGYTF.